This is a list of T cell receptor beta chains from one sample in a study of blood T cell repertoires in COVID-19. TCRdb keeps only in-frame clones here, not all; method: immunoSEQ multiplex PCR. The sample contains a few hundred thousand clones, 70% to 90% of which appear only once. Material for sequencing was peripheral blood. The receptors here all came from a woman between 45 and 65 years old with acute or convalescent COVID-19. Each CDR3 is given with its conserved first and last residue. A D gene is named only where the DNA matches it firmly. Size is stated for part of the rows, as once, few or many counts, or as a class when the clone is expanded.

>TRBV9|NA|TRBJ2-3|15|TRBD1
CASSTQGARTDTQYF
TGTGCCAGCAGCACACAGGGGGCTAGGACAGATACGCAGTATTTT
>TRBV4-3|NA|TRBJ2-1|15|TRBD2
CASSQEGSGINEQFF
TGCGCCAGCAGCCAAGAAGGTAGCGGGATCAATGAGCAGTTCTTC
>TRBV6-6|NA|TRBJ2-7|13|NA
CASGPGTAYEQYF
TGTGCCAGCGGTCCGGGTACGGCCTACGAGCAGTACTTC
>TRBV2|NA|TRBJ2-1|13|TRBD1
CASSATGGSEQFF
TGTGCCAGCAGTGCTACAGGGGGAAGTGAGCAGTTCTTC
>TRBV6-5|once|TRBJ1-1|13|NA
CASSPTGRTEAFF
TGTGCCAGCAGCCCAACGGGGAGAACTGAAGCTTTCTTT
>TRBV4-3|NA|TRBJ1-4|16|NA
CASSQDFGLANEKLFF
TGCGCCAGCAGCCAAGACTTCGGACTTGCTAATGAAAAACTGTTTTTT
>TRBV7-2|once|TRBJ1-5|15|NA
CASSPGGTYNQPQHF
TGTGCCAGCAGCCCCGGGGGAACTTACAATCAGCCCCAGCATTTT
>TRBV6-5|NA|TRBJ2-1|14|NA
CASTSATGNNEQFF
TGTGCCAGCACCTCTGCGACAGGAAACAATGAGCAGTTCTTC
>TRBV5-1|NA|TRBJ2-7|15|TRBD2
CASSLYAGDVNEQYF
TGCGCCAGCAGCTTGTATGCGGGAGATGTCAACGAGCAGTACTTC
>TRBV11-3|few|TRBJ2-2|15|TRBD2
CASSHVWGGTGELFF
TGTGCCAGCAGCCACGTTTGGGGGGGGACCGGGGAGCTGTTTTTT
>TRBV7-2|NA|TRBJ2-5|14|TRBD2
CASSLRLAQETQYF
TGTGCCAGCAGCCTCCGACTAGCCCAAGAGACCCAGTACTTC
>TRBV19|NA|TRBJ2-2|14|NA
CASSIRGNTGELFF
TGTGCCAGTAGTATTCGGGGGAACACCGGGGAGCTGTTTTTT
>TRBV19|NA|TRBJ1-2|13|TRBD1
CASEGQGAGGYTF
TGTGCCAGTGAGGGACAGGGGGCCGGGGGCTACACCTTC
>TRBV7-9|once|TRBJ2-3|15|TRBD2
CASSPRLAGTDTQYF
TGTGCCAGCAGCCCACGCCTAGCGGGCACAGATACGCAGTATTTT
>TRBV7-3|NA|TRBJ2-1|16|TRBD1
CASSPGRTGGVNEQFF
TGTGCCAGCAGCCCAGGCCGGACAGGGGGGGTCAATGAGCAGTTCTTC
>TRBV5-1|NA|TRBJ1-1|14|TRBD1
CASSARPQGYEAFF
TGCGCCAGCAGCGCGCGCCCACAGGGGTATGAAGCTTTCTTT
>TRBV5-5|NA|TRBJ2-1|15|TRBD2
CASSPTSGGVNEQFF
TGTGCCAGCAGCCCAACTAGCGGGGGAGTTAATGAGCAGTTCTTC
>TRBV9|NA|TRBJ2-3|12|NA
CASGGPEATQYF
TGTGCCAGCGGAGGGCCGGAGGCTACGCAGTATTTT
>TRBV27|NA|TRBJ1-2|11|NA
CASGQIYGYTF
TGTGCCAGCGGACAGATCTATGGCTACACCTTC
>TRBV7-8|NA|TRBJ2-1|18|TRBD2
CASSLEFGSGGVYNEQFF
TGTGCCAGCAGCTTAGAGTTTGGTAGCGGGGGGGTCTACAATGAGCAGTTCTTC
>TRBV3-1/TRBV3-2|few|TRBJ1-5|13|TRBD1
CASSQDRDQPQHF
TGTGCCAGCAGCCAGGACAGGGACCAGCCCCAGCATTTT
>TRBV7-2|NA|TRBJ2-5|15|TRBD2
CASSTAGGVREAQYF
TGTGCCAGCAGTACAGCGGGAGGGGTAAGAGAGGCCCAGTACTTC
>TRBV11-3|NA|TRBJ1-2|12|NA
CASSSRAYGYTF
TGTGCCAGCAGCTCTCGCGCCTATGGCTACACCTTC
>TRBV19|NA|TRBJ1-4|15|TRBD1
CASSLWTGYNEKLFF
TGTGCCAGTAGTTTGTGGACAGGGTATAATGAAAAACTGTTTTTT
>TRBV4-3|NA|TRBJ2-1|15|NA
CASSQVLRVLDEQFF
TGCGCCAGCAGCCAAGTCCTCAGGGTGCTCGATGAGCAGTTCTTC
>TRBV5-6|NA|TRBJ1-2|14|NA
CASSPGLRLGGYTF
TGTGCCAGCAGCCCGGGACTCAGACTGGGTGGCTACACCTTC
>TRBV6-6|once|TRBJ2-1|14|NA
CASSYPGLANEQFF
TGTGCCAGCAGTTACCCGGGACTCGCTAATGAGCAGTTCTTC
>TRBV10-3|NA|TRBJ1-2|14|NA
CAISPHQGNYGYTF
TGTGCCATCAGCCCCCACCAGGGAAACTATGGCTACACCTTC
>TRBV10-1|once|TRBJ2-3|14|NA
CASSEGLGPDTQYF
TGCGCCAGCAGTGAAGGCCTGGGCCCAGATACGCAGTATTTT
>TRBV19|NA|TRBJ1-2|13|NA
CASSIIFNYGYTF
TGTGCCAGTAGTATAATCTTTAACTATGGCTACACCTTC
>TRBV9|NA|TRBJ1-6|15|TRBD1
CASSTGQGGNSPLHF
TGTGCCAGCAGCACAGGACAGGGCGGTAATTCACCCCTCCACTTT
>TRBV9|NA|TRBJ1-4|13|NA
CASISRKLAKLFF
TGTGCCAGCATCTCACGAAAACTCGCAAAACTGTTTTTT
>TRBV4-1|NA|TRBJ1-2|17|TRBD1
CASSRGWDSTGRDGYTF
TGCGCCAGCAGCCGGGGATGGGACTCGACAGGGCGGGATGGCTACACCTTC
>TRBV5-5|NA|TRBJ2-3|18|TRBD2
CASSLLPPLAGSTDTQYF
TGTGCCAGCAGCCTCCTTCCCCCACTAGCGGGGAGCACAGATACGCAGTATTTT
>TRBV7-9|NA|TRBJ2-3|15|NA
CASSLALTSSDTQYF
TGTGCCAGCAGCTTAGCGCTAACTAGTTCAGATACGCAGTATTTT
>TRBV12-3/TRBV12-4|NA|TRBJ1-6|12|NA
CASSTNRSPLHF
TGTGCCAGCAGTACGAACAGGTCACCCCTCCACTTT
>TRBV5-6|NA|TRBJ1-2|14|TRBD1
CASSLYRGLGGYTF
TGTGCCAGCAGCTTATACAGGGGGCTTGGTGGCTACACCTTC
>TRBV4-3|NA|TRBJ1-2|15|TRBD1
CASSQRPTGGVGYTF
TGCGCCAGCAGCCAACGGCCGACAGGGGGCGTGGGCTACACCTTC
>TRBV14|once|TRBJ1-1|13|NA
CASSLTANTEAFF
TGTGCCAGCAGCTTGACAGCTAACACTGAAGCTTTCTTT
>TRBV4-2|NA|TRBJ2-3|14|TRBD2
CASSPGTTPDTQYF
TGTGCCAGCAGCCCCGGGACTACCCCAGATACGCAGTATTTT
>TRBV6-6|NA|TRBJ1-2|15|NA
CASSYSMGGVYGYTF
TGTGCCAGCAGTTACTCAATGGGGGGGGTCTATGGCTACACCTTC
>TRBV5-1|NA|TRBJ2-7|15|TRBD1
CASSSPGQGPYEQYF
TGCGCCAGCAGCTCGCCGGGACAGGGCCCCTACGAGCAGTACTTC
>TRBV20-1|NA|TRBJ2-7|14|NA
CSASFAGRSYEQYF
TGCAGTGCTAGTTTTGCGGGAAGGTCCTACGAGCAGTACTTC
>TRBV6-2/TRBV6-3|NA|TRBJ1-1|12|NA
CASSYPISEAFF
TGTGCCAGCAGTTACCCAATCAGTGAAGCTTTCTTT
>TRBV2|NA|TRBJ2-3|15|TRBD2
CASSWSSGIGDTQYF
TGTGCCAGCAGTTGGTCTAGCGGGATAGGAGATACGCAGTATTTT
>TRBV14|NA|TRBJ1-3|15|NA
CASSQDHSSGNTIYF
TGTGCCAGCAGCCAAGACCACTCTTCTGGAAACACCATATATTTT
>TRBV19|once|TRBJ1-6|14|TRBD1
CASRRDRSNSPLHF
TGTGCCAGTAGAAGGGACAGGTCGAATTCACCCCTCCACTTT
>TRBV5-6|NA|TRBJ2-7|12|TRBD2
CASRTSGGEQYF
TGTGCCAGCAGGACTAGCGGGGGGGAGCAGTACTTC
>TRBV6-2/TRBV6-3|NA|TRBJ1-2|13|NA
CASSLSELYGYTF
TGTGCCAGCAGTTTATCAGAACTATATGGCTACACCTTC